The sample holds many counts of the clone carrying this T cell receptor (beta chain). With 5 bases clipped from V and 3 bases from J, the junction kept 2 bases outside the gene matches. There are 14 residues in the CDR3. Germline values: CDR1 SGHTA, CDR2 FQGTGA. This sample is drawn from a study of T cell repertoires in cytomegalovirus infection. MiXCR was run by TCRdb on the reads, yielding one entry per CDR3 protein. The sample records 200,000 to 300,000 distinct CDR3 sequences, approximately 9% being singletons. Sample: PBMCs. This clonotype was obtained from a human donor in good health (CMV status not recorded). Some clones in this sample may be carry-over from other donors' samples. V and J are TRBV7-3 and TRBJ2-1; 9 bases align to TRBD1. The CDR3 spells CASSMGQGYNEQFF. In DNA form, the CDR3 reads TGTGCCAGCAGCATGGGACAGGGCTACAATGAGCAGTTCTTC.